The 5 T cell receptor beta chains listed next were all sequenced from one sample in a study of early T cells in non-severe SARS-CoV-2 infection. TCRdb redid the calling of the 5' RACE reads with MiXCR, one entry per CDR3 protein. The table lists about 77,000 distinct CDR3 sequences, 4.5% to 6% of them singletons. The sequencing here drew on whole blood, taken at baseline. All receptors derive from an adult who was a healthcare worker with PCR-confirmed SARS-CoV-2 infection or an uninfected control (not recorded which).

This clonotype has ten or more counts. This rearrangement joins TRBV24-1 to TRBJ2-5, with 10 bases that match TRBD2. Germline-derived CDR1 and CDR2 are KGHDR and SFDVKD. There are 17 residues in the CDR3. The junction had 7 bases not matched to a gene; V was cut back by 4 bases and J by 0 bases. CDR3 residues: CATSDRTSGPYQETQYF. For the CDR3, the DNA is TGTGCCACCAGTGACCGGACTAGCGGCCCGTACCAAGAGACCCAGTACTTC.

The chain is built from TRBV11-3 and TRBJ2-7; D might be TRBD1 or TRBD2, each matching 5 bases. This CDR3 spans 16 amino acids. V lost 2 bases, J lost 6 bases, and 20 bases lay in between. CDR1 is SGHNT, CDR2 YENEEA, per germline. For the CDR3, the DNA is TGTGCCAGCAGCTTAAAGGGAAAGGGACCGTCGCGCGAGCAGTACTTC. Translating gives CASSLKGKGPSREQYF.

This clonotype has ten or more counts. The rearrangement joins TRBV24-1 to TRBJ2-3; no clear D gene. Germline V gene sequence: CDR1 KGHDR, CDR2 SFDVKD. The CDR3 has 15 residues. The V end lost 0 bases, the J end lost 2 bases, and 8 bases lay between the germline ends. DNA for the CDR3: TGTGCCACCAGTGATTTGGCAGAATCCACAGATACGCAGTATTTT. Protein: CATSDLAESTDTQYF.

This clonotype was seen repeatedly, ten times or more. CDR3 nucleotides: TGTGCCAGCAGCTCGTCGCCGGGGGTTTCAGGGTTGGATACGCAGTATTTT. Translation: CASSSSPGVSGLDTQYF. The chain has TRBV7-2 and TRBJ2-3, with a weak D call TRBD2 (6 bases). Per the germline V gene, CDR1 is SGHTA and CDR2 is FQGNSA. Trimming took off 4 bases at V and 6 bases at J, with 23 bases between the two ends. This CDR3 is 17 amino acids long.

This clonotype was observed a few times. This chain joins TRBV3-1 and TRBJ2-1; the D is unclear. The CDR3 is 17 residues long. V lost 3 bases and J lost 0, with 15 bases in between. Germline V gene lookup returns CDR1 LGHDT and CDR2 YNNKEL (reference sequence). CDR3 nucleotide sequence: TGTGCCAGCAGCCACGAAGGGCCGTTCAGCTCCTACAATGAGCAGTTCTTC. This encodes CASSHEGPFSSYNEQFF.